The 11 T cell receptor beta chains reported below all come from one sample, sequenced in a study of CD8+ T cells in alopecia areata. Reverse transcribed after extraction, RNA yielded cDNA as the sequencing template. Produced via immunoSEQ multiplex PCR; TCRdb's table is partial and in-frame only. The sample holds some 110,000 clones, and no clone turns up only once. Sequenced material: lesional skin. The receptors derive from a C3H/HeJ mouse with alopecia areata. The strain bears MHC haplotype H2-k.

This clone was observed at least ten times. Gene names follow the mouse nomenclature. The read ends 4 residues shy of where the CDR3 ends; the end is completed using the germline J gene. The chain employs TRBV13-3 and TRBJ2-3; 8 bases agree with TRBD1. The CDR3 contains 15 residues. V lost 4 bases, J lost 0 bases, and 4 bases stayed unmatched. From germline, CDR1 is NNHDY and CDR2 SYVADS. The CDR3 sequence is CASSQQGDSAETLYF. The DNA read from the CDR3 is TGTGCCAGCAGTCAACAGGGGGATAGTGCAGAA.

This clone showed up just a few times. Mouse gene names and germline throughout. The read comes to an end 4 residues before the CDR3 does, leaving the germline J gene to fill in the end. The rearrangement joins TRBV13-2 to TRBJ2-1; 9 nucleotides match TRBD2. This CDR3 has 14 amino acids. Germline assignment: CDR1 NNHNN and CDR2 SYGAGS (reference sequence). The part of the CDR3 DNA that was read is TGTGCCAGCGGTGACTGGGGGGGAGAGGCT. Protein product: CASGDWGGEA. The entire CDR3 is CASGDWGGEAEQFF.

On this clone itself: Gene names and germline refer to mouse. Read data end 4 residues before the CDR3 end; the end is taken from the germline J gene. The chain uses TRBV19 and TRBJ1-2; D is possibly TRBD1 (5 bases). The CDR3 contains 14 residues. Per germline, CDR1 FNHDT and CDR2 SITEND (reference sequence). Trimming stripped 0 bases from V and 3 bases from J, with 9 bases between. The covered CDR3 bases are TGTGCCAGCAGTATAGTCGGCAGGGACTCC. Protein product: CASSIVGRDS. The full CDR3 is CASSIVGRDSDYTF.

In the case of this clone: Here the gene names and germline are mouse. The read halts 4 residues ahead of the CDR3 end, with the missing end drawn from the germline J gene. The chain couples TRBV13-3 to TRBJ2-2; TRBD1 matches at 9 bases. Trimming at V came to 5 bases and at J to 4 bases, leaving 6 bases not matched to a gene. There are 15 residues in the CDR3. Germline V lookup: CDR1 NNHDY, CDR2 SYVADS. Here the CDR3 reads CASSDPTGGTGQLYF. CDR3 DNA (partial): TGTGCCAGCAGCGACCCGACAGGGGGCACCGGG.

On this clone: TCRdb gives a protein that differs at residue 10 from what the DNA encodes, so the protein here is translated from the DNA. The gene symbols are mouse symbols. The observed sequence ends 3 residues before the CDR3 terminus, with the missing tail filled in from the germline J gene. This chain links TRBV13-1 with TRBJ1-6, with 7 bases identical to TRBD1. TRBJ1-6 is an ORF, with its function uncertain. The J segment lost 10 bases and the V segment lost 0 bases, leaving 1 base of the junction unmatched. CDR1 and CDR2 (germline): NSHNY, SYGAGN. The CDR3 length is 13 residues. The CDR3 bases that were read are TGTGCCAGCAGTGATGAGGGGGCATCGCCC. Its protein is CASSDEGASP. The entire CDR3 sequence reads CASSDEGASPLYF.

This clone was detected ten times or more. Each gene name is a mouse one. The read ends 4 residues before the CDR3 terminus; that terminus is restored from the germline J gene. The gene calls are TRBV13-3 and TRBJ2-1, with 8 bases identical to TRBD1. V shed 2 bases and J 3 bases; nucleotides not matched to a gene: 4. Germline-derived CDR1 and CDR2 are NNHDY and SYVADS. The CDR3 runs 15 residues. This CDR3 is CASSERDRSYAEQFF. CDR3 DNA (partial): TGTGCCAGCAGTGAGAGGGACAGGAGCTATGCT.

This clone was counted at least ten times. Mouse names are used for the genes. The read gets to within 4 residues of the CDR3 end, and the germline J gene fills in the rest. This chain joins TRBV16 and TRBJ2-1; 7 bases are a match to TRBD2. Trimming cost V 1 base and J 0 bases; bases outside gene matches: 0. Looked up from germline, CDR1 is SGHSA and CDR2 is FRNQAP. The CDR3 loop spans 15 amino acids. The CDR3 DNA, read in part, is TGTGCAAGCAGCTTAGCTGGGGGTAACTATGCT. It codes for CASSLAGGNYA. The whole CDR3 sequence reads CASSLAGGNYAEQFF.

This clone was counted ten times or more. Gene names denote mouse genes. The read ends 4 residues before the CDR3 terminus; that terminus is restored from the germline J gene. The J gene is TRBJ2-1, the V gene TRBV1; perhaps TRBD1 as D (6 bases). The V end lost 7 bases, the J end lost 1 base, and 11 bases lay between the germline ends. Germline CDR1 reads NSQYPW; CDR2 reads LRSPGD (reference sequence). The CDR3 covers 14 residues. The CDR3 loop reads CTCTPGQNYAEQFF. The part of the CDR3 DNA that was read is TGCACCTGCACCCCGGGACAAAACTATGCT.

Concerning this clone: The gene symbols are mouse symbols. The missing CDR3 end, 4 residues past where the read stops, is filled in from the germline J gene. V is TRBV13-2 and J is TRBJ1-1; 9 nucleotides agree with TRBD1. Germline-derived CDR1 and CDR2 are NNHNN and SYGAGS (reference sequence). The CDR3 totals 14 residues. The covered CDR3 bases are TGTGCCAGCGGTGATAACAGGGGGCGCAGA. Its protein is CASGDNRGRR. The full CDR3 reads CASGDNRGRREVFF.

As regards this clone: All gene names here are mouse names. With the read ending 4 residues before the CDR3 end, the germline J gene is used to fill in that end. The chain recombines TRBV13-3 with TRBJ2-1; 10 bases match TRBD1. CDR1 is NNHDY, CDR2 SYVADS, per germline. The CDR3 covers 15 residues. The covered CDR3 bases are TGTGCCAGCAGTGATGCGAGACAGGGGGCGACT. Encoded protein: CASSDARQGAT. The CDR3 in full is CASSDARQGATEQFF.

This clone was seen a few times. The genes and germline here are from mouse. Sequencing ends 4 residues short of the CDR3 end; the germline J gene provides the rest. This chain connects TRBV31 to TRBJ2-1, with D possibly matching TRBD2 (7 bases). Germline assignment: CDR1 GKSSPN and CDR2 SITVG. CDR3 size: 14 residues. Trimming stripped 2 bases from V and 6 bases from J, with 14 bases between. The sequenced part of the CDR3 DNA is TGTGCCTGGAGTACCCGCTGGGGGCTTGCT. It codes for CAWSTRWGLA. The whole CDR3 region reads CAWSTRWGLAEQFF.